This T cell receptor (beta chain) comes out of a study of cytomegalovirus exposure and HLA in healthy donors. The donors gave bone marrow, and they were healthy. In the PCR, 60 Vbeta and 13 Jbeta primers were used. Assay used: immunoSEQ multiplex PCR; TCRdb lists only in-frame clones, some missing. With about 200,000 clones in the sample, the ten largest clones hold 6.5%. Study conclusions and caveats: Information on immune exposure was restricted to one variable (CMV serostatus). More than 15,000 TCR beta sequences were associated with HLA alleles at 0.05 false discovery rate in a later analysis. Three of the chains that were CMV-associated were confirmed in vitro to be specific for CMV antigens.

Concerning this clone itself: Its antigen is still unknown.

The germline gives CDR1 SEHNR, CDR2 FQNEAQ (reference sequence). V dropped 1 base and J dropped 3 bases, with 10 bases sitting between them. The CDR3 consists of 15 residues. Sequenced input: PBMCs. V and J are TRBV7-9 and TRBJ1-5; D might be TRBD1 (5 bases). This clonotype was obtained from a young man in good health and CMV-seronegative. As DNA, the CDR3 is TGTGCCAGCAGCTTAGGGGGCTTTAACAATCAGCCCCAGCATTTT. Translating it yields CASSLGGFNNQPQHF.